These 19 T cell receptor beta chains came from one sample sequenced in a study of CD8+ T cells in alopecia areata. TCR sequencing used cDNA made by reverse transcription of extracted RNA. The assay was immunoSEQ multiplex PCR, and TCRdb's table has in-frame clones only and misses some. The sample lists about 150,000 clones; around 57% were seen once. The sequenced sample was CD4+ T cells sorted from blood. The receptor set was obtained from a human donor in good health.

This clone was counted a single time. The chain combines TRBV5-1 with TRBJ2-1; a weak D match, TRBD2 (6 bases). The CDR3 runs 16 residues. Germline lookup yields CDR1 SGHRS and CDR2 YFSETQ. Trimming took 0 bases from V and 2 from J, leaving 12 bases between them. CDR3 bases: TGCGCCAGCAGCTTGGAAGTGGTAGCGGCCTACAATGAGCAGTTCTTC. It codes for CASSLEVVAAYNEQFF.

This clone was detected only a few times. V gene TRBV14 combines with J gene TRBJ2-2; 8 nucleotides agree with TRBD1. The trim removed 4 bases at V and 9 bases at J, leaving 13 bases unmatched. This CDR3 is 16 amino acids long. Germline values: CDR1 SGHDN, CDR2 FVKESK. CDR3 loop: CASSRSPGQANRELFF. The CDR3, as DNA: TGTGCCAGCAGCCGTTCTCCGGGACAGGCCAACAGGGAGCTGTTTTTT.

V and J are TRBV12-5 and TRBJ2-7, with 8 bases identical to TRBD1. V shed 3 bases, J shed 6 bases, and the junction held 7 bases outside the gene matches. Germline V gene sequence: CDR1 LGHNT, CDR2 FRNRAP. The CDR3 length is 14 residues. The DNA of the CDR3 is TGTGCTAGTGGTTTACGGACAGGGAGGAGCGAGCAGTACTTC. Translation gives CASGLRTGRSEQYF.

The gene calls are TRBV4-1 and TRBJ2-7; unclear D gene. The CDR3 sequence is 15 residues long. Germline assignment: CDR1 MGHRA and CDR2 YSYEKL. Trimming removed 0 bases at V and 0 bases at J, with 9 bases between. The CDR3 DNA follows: TGCGCCAGCAGCCAAGAGGGTTGGGGCTCCTACGAGCAGTACTTC. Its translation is CASSQEGWGSYEQYF.

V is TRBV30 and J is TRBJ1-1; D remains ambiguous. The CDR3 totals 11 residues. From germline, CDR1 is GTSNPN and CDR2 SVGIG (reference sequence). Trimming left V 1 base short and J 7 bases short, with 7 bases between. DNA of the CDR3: TGTGCCTGGAGTGATGGGATTGAAGCTTTCTTT. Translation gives CAWSDGIEAFF.

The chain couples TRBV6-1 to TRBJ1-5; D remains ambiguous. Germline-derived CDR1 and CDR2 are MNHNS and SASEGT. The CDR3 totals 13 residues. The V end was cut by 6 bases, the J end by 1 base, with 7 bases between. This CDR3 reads CASRVLSNQPQHF. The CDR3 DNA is TGTGCCAGCAGGGTATTAAGCAATCAGCCCCAGCATTTT.

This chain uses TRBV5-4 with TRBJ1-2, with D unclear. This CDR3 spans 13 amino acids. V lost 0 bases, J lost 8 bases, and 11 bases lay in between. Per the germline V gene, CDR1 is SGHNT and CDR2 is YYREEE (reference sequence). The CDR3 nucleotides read TGTGCCAGCAGCTTGGAAAGGGCGGGCGGCTACACCTTC. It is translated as CASSLERAGGYTF. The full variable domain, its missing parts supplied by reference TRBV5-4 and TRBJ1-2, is ETGVTQSPTHLIKTRGQQVTLRCSSQSGHNTVSWYQQALGQGPQFIFQYYREEENGRGNFPPRFSGLQFPNYSSELNVNALELDDSALYLCASSLERAGGYTFGSGTRLTVV.

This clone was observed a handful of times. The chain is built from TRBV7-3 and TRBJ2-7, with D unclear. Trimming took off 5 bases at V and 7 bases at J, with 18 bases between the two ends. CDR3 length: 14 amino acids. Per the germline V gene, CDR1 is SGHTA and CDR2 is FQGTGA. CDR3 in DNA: TGTGCCAGCAGCGCCGATCCTGGTTCCGGGGAGCAGTACTTC. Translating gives CASSADPGSGEQYF.

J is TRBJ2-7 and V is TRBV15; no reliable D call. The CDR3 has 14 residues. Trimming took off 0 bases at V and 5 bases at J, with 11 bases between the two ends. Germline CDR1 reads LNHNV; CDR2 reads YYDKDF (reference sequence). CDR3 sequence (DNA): TGTGCCACCAGCAGAGAAAAAAGGGTCCACGAGCAGTACTTC. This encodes CATSREKRVHEQYF.

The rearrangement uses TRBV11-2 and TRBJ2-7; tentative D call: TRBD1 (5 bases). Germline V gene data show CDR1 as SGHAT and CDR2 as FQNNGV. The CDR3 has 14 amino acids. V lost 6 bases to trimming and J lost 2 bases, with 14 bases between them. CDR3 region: CASRKPGQAYEQYF. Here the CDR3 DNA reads TGTGCCAGCAGGAAACCCGGACAAGCCTACGAGCAGTACTTC.

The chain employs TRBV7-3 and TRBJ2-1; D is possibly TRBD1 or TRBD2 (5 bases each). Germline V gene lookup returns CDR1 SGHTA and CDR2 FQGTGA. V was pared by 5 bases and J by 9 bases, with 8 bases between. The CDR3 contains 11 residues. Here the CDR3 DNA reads TGTGCCAGCAGCCCTGGGGGTGAGCAGTTCTTC. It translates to CASSPGGEQFF. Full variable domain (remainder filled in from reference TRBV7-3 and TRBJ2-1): GAGVSQTPSNKVTEKGKYVELRCDPISGHTALYWYRQSLGQGPEFLIYFQGTGAADDSGLPNDRFFAVRPEGSVSTLKIQRTERGDSAVYLCASSPGGEQFFGPGTRLTVL.

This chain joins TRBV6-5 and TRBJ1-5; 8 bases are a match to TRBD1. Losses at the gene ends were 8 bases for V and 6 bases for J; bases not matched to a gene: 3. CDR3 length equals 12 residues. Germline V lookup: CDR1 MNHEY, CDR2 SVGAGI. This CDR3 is CASGTGGQPQHF. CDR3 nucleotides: TGTGCCAGCGGTACAGGGGGTCAGCCCCAGCATTTT.

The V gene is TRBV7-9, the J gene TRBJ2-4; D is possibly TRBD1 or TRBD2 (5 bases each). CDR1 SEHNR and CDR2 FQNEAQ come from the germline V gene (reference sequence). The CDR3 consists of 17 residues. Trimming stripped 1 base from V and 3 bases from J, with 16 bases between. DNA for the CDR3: TGTGCCAGCAGCTTAGTCTGGGACCATGGGGACAAAAACATTCAGTACTTC. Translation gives CASSLVWDHGDKNIQYF.

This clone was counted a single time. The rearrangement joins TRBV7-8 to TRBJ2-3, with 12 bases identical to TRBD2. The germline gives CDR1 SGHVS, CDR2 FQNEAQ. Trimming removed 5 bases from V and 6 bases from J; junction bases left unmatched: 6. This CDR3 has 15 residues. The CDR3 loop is CASSARLAGADTQYF. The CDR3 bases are TGTGCCAGCAGCGCGAGACTAGCGGGAGCGGATACGCAGTATTTT.

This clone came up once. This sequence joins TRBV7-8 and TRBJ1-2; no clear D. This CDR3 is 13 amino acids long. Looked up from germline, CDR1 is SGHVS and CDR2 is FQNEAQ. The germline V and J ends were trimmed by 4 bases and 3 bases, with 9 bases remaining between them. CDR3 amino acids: CASSSGSDYGYTF. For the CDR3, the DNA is TGTGCCAGCAGCTCCGGTTCGGACTATGGCTACACCTTC. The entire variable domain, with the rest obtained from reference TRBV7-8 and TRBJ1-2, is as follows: GAGVSQSPRYKVAKRGQDVALRCDPISGHVSLFWYQQALGQGPEFLTYFQNEAQLDKSGLPSDRFFAERPEGSVSTLKIQRTQQEDSAVYLCASSSGSDYGYTFGSGTRLTVV.

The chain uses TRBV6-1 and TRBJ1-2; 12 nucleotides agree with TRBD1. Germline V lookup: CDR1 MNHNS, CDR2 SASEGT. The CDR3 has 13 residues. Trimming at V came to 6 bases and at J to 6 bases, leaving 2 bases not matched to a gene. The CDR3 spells CASRGQGANGYTF. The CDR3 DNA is TGTGCCAGCAGGGGACAGGGGGCGAATGGCTACACCTTC.

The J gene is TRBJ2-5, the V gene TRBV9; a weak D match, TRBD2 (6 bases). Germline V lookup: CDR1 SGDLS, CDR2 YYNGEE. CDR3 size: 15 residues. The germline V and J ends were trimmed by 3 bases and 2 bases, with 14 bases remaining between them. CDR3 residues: CASSGKDGGQETQYF. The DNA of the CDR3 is TGTGCCAGCAGCGGGAAGGATGGAGGGCAAGAGACCCAGTACTTC.

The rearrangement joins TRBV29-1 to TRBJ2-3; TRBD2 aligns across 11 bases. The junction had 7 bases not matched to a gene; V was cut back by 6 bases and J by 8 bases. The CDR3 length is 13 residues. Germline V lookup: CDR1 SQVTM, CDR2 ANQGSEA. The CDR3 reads CSVRLAGFGTQYF. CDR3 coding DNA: TGCAGCGTGAGACTAGCGGGGTTCGGTACGCAGTATTTT.

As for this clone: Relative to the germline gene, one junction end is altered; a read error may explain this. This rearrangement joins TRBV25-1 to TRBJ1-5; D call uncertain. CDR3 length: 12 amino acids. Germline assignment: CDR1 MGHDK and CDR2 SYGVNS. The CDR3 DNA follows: TGTGCCAGCAGTGAACCTAATCGGCCCCAGCATTTT. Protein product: CASSEPNRPQHF.